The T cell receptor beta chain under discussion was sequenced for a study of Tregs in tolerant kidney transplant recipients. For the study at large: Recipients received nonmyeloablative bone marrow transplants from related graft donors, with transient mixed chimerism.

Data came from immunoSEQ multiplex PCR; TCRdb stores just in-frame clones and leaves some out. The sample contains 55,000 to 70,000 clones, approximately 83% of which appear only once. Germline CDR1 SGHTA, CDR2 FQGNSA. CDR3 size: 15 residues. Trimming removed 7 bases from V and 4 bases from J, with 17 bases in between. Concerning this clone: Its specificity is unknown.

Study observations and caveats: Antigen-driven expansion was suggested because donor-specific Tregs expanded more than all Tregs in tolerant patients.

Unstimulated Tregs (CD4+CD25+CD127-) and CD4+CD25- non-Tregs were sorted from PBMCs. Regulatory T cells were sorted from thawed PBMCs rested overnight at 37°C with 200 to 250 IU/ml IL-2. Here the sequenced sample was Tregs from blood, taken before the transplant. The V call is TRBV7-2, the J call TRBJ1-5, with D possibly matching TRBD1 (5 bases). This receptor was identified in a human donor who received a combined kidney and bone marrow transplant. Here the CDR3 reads CASTSGGVRNQPQHF. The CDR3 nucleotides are TGTGCCAGCACCTCCGGAGGGGTACGAAATCAGCCCCAGCATTTT. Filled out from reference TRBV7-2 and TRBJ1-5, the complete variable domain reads GAGVSQSPSNKVTEKGKDVELRCDPISGHTALYWYRQSLGQGLEFLIYFQGNSAPDKSGLPSDRFSAERTGGSVSTLTIQRTQQEDSAVYLCASTSGGVRNQPQHFGDGTRLSIL.